The 14 T cell receptor beta chains given below trace back to one sample, sequenced in a study of tumor-infiltrating lymphocytes in localized non-small cell lung cancer. Profiled with immunoSEQ multiplex PCR; TCRdb holds only in-frame clones, not every one. The repertoire holds around 24,000 clones, around 62% seen once, with 5% to 6% in the top ten. Sequenced sample: lung tumor tissue. These receptors all come from a human donor with non-small cell lung cancer.

The J gene is TRBJ2-7, the V gene TRBV7-2, with unresolved D. Deletions cut 3 bases from V and 1 base from J, with 13 bases between. The germline CDR1 and CDR2 sequences are SGHTA and FQGNSA. The CDR3 spans 15 residues. DNA for the CDR3: TGTGCCAGCAGCTTGAGCGCCTCATCGTCCTACGAGCAGTACTTC. Encoded protein: CASSLSASSSYEQYF.

The rearrangement links TRBV10-2 to TRBJ2-7, with 15 bases lining up with TRBD2. CDR1 is WSHSY and CDR2 is SAAADI in the germline V gene. The CDR3 is 15 amino acids. Unmatched junction bases numbered 5, after V lost 6 bases and J lost 5 bases. The CDR3 sequence: CASSGLAGGYHEQYF. The CDR3 DNA sequence: TGCGCCAGCAGCGGACTAGCGGGAGGGTACCACGAGCAGTACTTC.

The rearrangement uses TRBV5-1 and TRBJ2-7; D is unclear. V lost 1 base to trimming and J lost 6 bases, with 8 bases between them. The germline gives CDR1 SGHRS, CDR2 YFSETQ. This CDR3 region has 12 residues. The CDR3 reads CASSLTRGEQYF. CDR3 DNA: TGCGCCAGCAGCTTGACGAGAGGCGAGCAGTACTTC.

The V and J genes are TRBV4-2 and TRBJ2-1; D might be TRBD2 (5 bases). Germline lookup yields CDR1 LGHNA and CDR2 YNFKEQ. The CDR3 runs to 13 residues. The germline V and J ends were trimmed by 0 bases and 10 bases, with 10 bases remaining between them. The CDR3 nucleotides are TGTGCCAGCAGCCAAGATCCCCAGCGGGAGCAGTTCTTC. It codes for CASSQDPQREQFF.

V is TRBV7-9 and J is TRBJ2-3; no clear D. CDR3 length: 12 amino acids. Germline loops: CDR1 SEHNR, CDR2 FQNEAQ (reference sequence). V lost 2 bases and J 8 bases, leaving 8 bases between the germline ends. CDR3 bases: TGTGCCAGCAGCTTATCCGTCCCTACGCAGTATTTT. This codes for CASSLSVPTQYF.

This chain links TRBV4-2 with TRBJ2-5; no reliable D call. Germline V gives CDR1 LGHNA, CDR2 YNFKEQ. This CDR3 is built from 16 residues. Between the trimmed V and J ends, which lost 1 base and 2 bases, there was a span of 14 bases. The CDR3 coding sequence is TGTGCCAGCAGCCAAGTTGGGGTAGTAGCACAAGAGACCCAGTACTTC. Protein sequence: CASSQVGVVAQETQYF.

V and J are TRBV23-1 and TRBJ2-5; D unresolved. TRBV23-1 carries the ORF label, with uncertain function. The V gene lost 1 base and the J gene lost 5 bases, with 5 bases spanning the gap. The CDR3 sequence is 12 residues long. The CDR3 bases are TGCGCCAGCAGTCAATTCGAGGAGACCCAGTACTTC. Amino acids: CASSQFEETQYF.

V is TRBV27 and J is TRBJ1-3; D ambiguous. Germline values: CDR1 MNHEY, CDR2 SMNVEV (reference sequence). Trimming shortened V by 6 bases and J by 7 bases, and 16 bases separated the two germline ends. The CDR3 runs to 14 residues. The DNA of the CDR3 is TGTGCCAGCAGCCAAGACCGTGGCGGCAACACCATATATTTT. Residues: CASSQDRGGNTIYF.

This clone ranks as medium-sized. The gene calls are TRBV30 and TRBJ2-7; TRBD2 is a possible D gene (6 bases). Germline V lookup: CDR1 GTSNPN, CDR2 SVGIG (reference sequence). This CDR3 is built from 11 residues. V was trimmed by 4 bases and J by 3 bases, leaving 7 bases between them. CDR3 in DNA: TGTGCCTGGACTAGCGACTACGAGCAGTACTTC. This codes for CAWTSDYEQYF.

The chain has TRBV2 and TRBJ1-1, with D unclear. Trimming pared 7 bases from V and 1 base from J, leaving 10 bases between. This CDR3 spans 13 amino acids. Germline CDR1 reads SNHLY; CDR2 reads FYNNEI. CDR3 in DNA: TGTGCCAGCACCATAGGTGGGAACACTGAAGCTTTCTTT. Its protein is CASTIGGNTEAFF.

The V gene is TRBV5-1, the J gene TRBJ1-2; D is unclear. This CDR3 has 13 residues. V lost 4 bases and J 3 bases, leaving 10 bases between the germline ends. Per the germline V gene, CDR1 is SGHRS and CDR2 is YFSETQ. Here the CDR3 reads CASSNIVDYGYTF. The CDR3 coding sequence is TGCGCCAGCAGCAATATCGTCGACTATGGCTACACCTTC.

This clone was recorded a few times. This chain joins TRBV6-5 and TRBJ2-2; 11 bases fit TRBD2. CDR3 length equals 15 residues. V dropped 6 bases and J dropped 6; count of bases not matched to a gene: 6. Germline V gene lookup returns CDR1 MNHEY and CDR2 SVGAGI. DNA for the CDR3: TGTGCCAGCAGCATTGAACTAGCGGGAGCCGGGGAGCTGTTTTTT. Protein product: CASSIELAGAGELFF.

The chain recombines TRBV7-2 with TRBJ2-7; 12 bases match TRBD2. Germline values: CDR1 SGHTA, CDR2 FQGNSA. This CDR3 region has 15 residues. The J segment lost 1 base and the V segment lost 5 bases, leaving 3 bases of the junction unmatched. For the CDR3, the DNA is TGTGCCAGCAGCCTAGGGACTAGCGGGTCCTACGAGCAGTACTTC. As protein: CASSLGTSGSYEQYF. The complete variable domain, with remaining parts taken from reference TRBV7-2 and TRBJ2-7, reads GAGVSQSPSNKVTEKGKDVELRCDPISGHTALYWYRQSLGQGLEFLIYFQGNSAPDKSGLPSDRFSAERTGGSVSTLTIQRTQQEDSAVYLCASSLGTSGSYEQYFGPGTRLTVT.

The rearrangement links TRBV2 to TRBJ2-3; possibly TRBD2 for D (6 bases). This CDR3 is built from 12 residues. Trimming left V 2 bases short and J 11 bases short, with 11 bases between. Germline loops: CDR1 SNHLY, CDR2 FYNNEI. CDR3 in DNA: TGTGCCAGCAGTGAAACTGCGGGATGGCAGTATTTT. It yields the protein CASSETAGWQYF.